This T cell receptor beta chain was sequenced during a study of blood T cell repertoires in COVID-19. The overall study: From T cells, B-cell-depleted T cells, or PBMCs came the material, which was cDNA or gDNA.

Germline assignment: CDR1 GTSNPN and CDR2 SVGIG (reference sequence). V was pared by 3 bases and J by 0 bases, with 21 bases between. The CDR3 extends over 19 amino acids. The study drew participants aged 18 to 89 years from 24 US areas. Resolution of symptoms, clearance, or two negative PCRs was present in recovered Cohort 3 donors. This table comes from immunoSEQ multiplex PCR, and its TCRdb copy is limited to in-frame clones, with some not included. The sample yields 300,000 or so clones, approximately 90% seen once. The genes are TRBV30 and TRBJ1-6; D possibly corresponds to TRBD1 (5 bases). The sequenced sample was PBMCs or T cells enriched from blood (not recorded which). This receptor was obtained from a woman aged 18 to 35 who had recovered from COVID-19. For the CDR3, the DNA is TGTGCCTGGAGCCCCCCAGGGAGGGAGTCCCGCTCCTATAATTCACCCCTCCACTTT. It is translated as CAWSPPGRESRSYNSPLHF.